The sequence of this TCR beta chain was determined in a study of blood T cell repertoires in COVID-19. Study context: Material from acute and convalescent COVID-19 was sourced from the United States, Italy and Spain.

Trimming shortened V by 5 bases and J by 6 bases, and 11 bases separated the two germline ends. The CDR3 spans 14 residues. Germline V CDR1 and CDR2: SGHAT, FQDESV (reference sequence). The protocol was immunoSEQ multiplex PCR, while the TCRdb copy is restricted to in-frame clones and leaves out a portion. This table has about 160,000 clones, roughly 90% appearing once. Participants spanned ages roughly 18 to 90 years and resided in about two dozen US areas. The specimen was PBMCs or T cells enriched from blood (not recorded which). The V call is TRBV11-1, the J call TRBJ1-6, with D maybe TRBD1 (6 bases). The TCR was taken from a woman in her 50s who had recovered from COVID-19. The CDR3 sequence: CASSLGQFNSPLHF. The DNA for the CDR3 is TGTGCCAGCAGCCTTGGACAGTTTAATTCACCCCTCCACTTT.